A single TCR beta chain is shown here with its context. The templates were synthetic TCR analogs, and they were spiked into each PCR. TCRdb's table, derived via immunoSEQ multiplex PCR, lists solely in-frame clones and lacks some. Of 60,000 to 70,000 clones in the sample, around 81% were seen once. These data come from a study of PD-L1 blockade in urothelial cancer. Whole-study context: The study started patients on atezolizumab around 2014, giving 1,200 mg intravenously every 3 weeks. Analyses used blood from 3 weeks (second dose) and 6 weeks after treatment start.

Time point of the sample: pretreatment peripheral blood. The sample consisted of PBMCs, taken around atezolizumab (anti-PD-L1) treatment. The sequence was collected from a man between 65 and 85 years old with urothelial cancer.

The chain's CDR3 is CASFLTATNTGELFF. CDR3 coding DNA: TGCGCCAGCTTTTTGACAGCTACGAACACCGGGGAGCTGTTTTTT. J is TRBJ2-2 and V is TRBV5-1, with a weak D call TRBD1 (5 bases). Germline lookup yields CDR1 SGHRS and CDR2 YFSETQ. The CDR3 contains 15 residues. Trimming left V 7 bases short and J 0 bases short, with 13 bases between.